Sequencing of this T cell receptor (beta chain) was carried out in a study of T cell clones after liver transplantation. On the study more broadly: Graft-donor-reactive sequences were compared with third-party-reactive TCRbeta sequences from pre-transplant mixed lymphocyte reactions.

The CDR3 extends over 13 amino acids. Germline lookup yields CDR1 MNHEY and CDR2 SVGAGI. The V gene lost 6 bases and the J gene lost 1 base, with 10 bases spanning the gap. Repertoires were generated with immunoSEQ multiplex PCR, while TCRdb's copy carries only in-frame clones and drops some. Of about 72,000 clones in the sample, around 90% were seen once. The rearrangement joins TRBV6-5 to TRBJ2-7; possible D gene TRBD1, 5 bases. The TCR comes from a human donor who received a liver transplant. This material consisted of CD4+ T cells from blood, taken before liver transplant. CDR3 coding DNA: TGTGCCAGCAGAAACGCAGGGTCCTACGAGCAGTACTTC. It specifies CASRNAGSYEQYF.